This T cell receptor (beta chain) was sequenced for a study of T cell responses to AZD1222 COVID-19 vaccine. At the level of the study: Second-dose timings of about 4 or about 12 weeks were pooled.

After removal of 3 bases from V and 3 bases from J, the junction contained 8 bases not matched to a gene. The CDR3 runs to 16 residues. Germline CDR1 is MDHEN and CDR2 is SYDVKM. Study-wide points: Nearly half of spike-specific TCRs reportedly target unmutated variant regions. The donor group comprised mostly white British people and more females; the analysis possibly underestimated clonal diversity.

TCRdb's table, derived via immunoSEQ multiplex PCR, lists solely in-frame clones and lacks some. The sample holds more than 95,000 clones, over 75% seen once. A note on this clone: As yet, its antigen is unknown.

The receptor was derived from an adult in good health. Sample: peripheral blood, taken on day 0 of AZD1222 vaccination. The J gene is TRBJ1-5, the V gene TRBV28; 7 nucleotides agree with TRBD1. The chain's CDR3 is CASSFPPGQINQPQHF. DNA of the CDR3: TGTGCCAGCAGTTTCCCCCCGGGACAGATCAATCAGCCCCAGCATTTT.